Described below is a single T cell receptor beta chain sequence and its context. The antigen remains undetermined. Germline V gene lookup returns CDR1 SNHLY and CDR2 FYNNEI. V gave up 10 bases and J gave up 5 bases; unmatched junction bases: 9. This CDR3 spans 13 amino acids. This specimen comes from a study of CD8+CD57+ T cells in acquired aplastic anemia. Study context: The mean DNA yield obtained from sorted CD4+ and CD8+ cells came to approximately 3 ug. There were 10 million or so reads, on average, for CD4+ cells from healthy donors.

TCR beta VDJ combinations and CDR3 sequences were profiled from genomic DNA. TCRdb fed the reads into MiXCR, producing one record per CDR3 protein. The sample consists of approximately 200,000 distinct CDR3 sequences, around 59% of them appearing once. Whole-study findings and limits: Shared by patients and controls, approximately 29 CD8+ CDR3s were abundant in patients. Controls and patients did not differ significantly in CD8+ Simpson's diversity.

The chain employs TRBV2 and TRBJ2-7; 9 nucleotides align to TRBD1. The sequencing input was sorted CD4+, CD8+, or CD8+CD57+ T cells (not recorded which) from PBMCs. The sequence was obtained from a human donor in good health, serving as a control. The CDR3 reads CATAGTGIHEQYF. The CDR3 nucleotides are TGTGCCACCGCCGGGACAGGGATCCACGAGCAGTACTTC.